One and the same sample provided the 13 T cell receptor beta chains below, sequenced in a study of blood T cell repertoires in COVID-19. Assay: immunoSEQ multiplex PCR; the TCRdb copy retains only in-frame clones and omits some. This table holds 120,000 to 150,000 clones, around nine tenths found once. Sequenced material: peripheral blood. The receptors were sampled from a man aged 45-65 years with active or convalescent COVID-19.

The genes are TRBV7-2 and TRBJ1-1, with unresolved D. The germline CDR1 and CDR2 sequences are SGHTA and FQGNSA. V shed 0 bases and J shed 0 bases, with 5 bases lying between them. This CDR3 spans 14 amino acids. For the CDR3, the DNA is TGTGCCAGCAGCTTAGCACAGATGAACACTGAAGCTTTCTTT. Its protein product is CASSLAQMNTEAFF.

V usage is TRBV4-2 and J usage is TRBJ2-7, with D perhaps matching TRBD2 (5 bases). This CDR3 region has 14 residues. Germline CDR1 LGHNA, CDR2 YNFKEQ. V was shortened by 0 bases and J by 2 bases, with 8 bases between the two germline ends. In nucleotides, the CDR3 is TGTGCCAGCAGCCAAGATCGGGGTCCCTACGAGCAGTACTTC. This encodes CASSQDRGPYEQYF.

This clone has just one count. The chain joins TRBV12-2 to TRBJ2-1; the table's D call, TRBD1, has no DNA check behind it. TRBV12-2 is noted as a pseudogene. This CDR3 is 15 amino acids long. Written as DNA, the CDR3 is TGTGCAAGTCGGGAAGGGACAGGACCCTACAATGAGCAGTTCTTC. Translating it yields CASREGTGPYNEQFF.

This rearrangement joins TRBV11-2 to TRBJ1-4; unclear D gene. This CDR3 region has 14 residues. Germline CDR1 SGHAT, CDR2 FQNNGV. Trimming pared 4 bases from V and 7 bases from J, leaving 13 bases between. The CDR3 loop is CASSSAGSGEKLFF. In DNA, the CDR3 is TGTGCCAGCAGCTCCGCAGGCAGCGGTGAAAAACTGTTTTTT.

This chain connects TRBV16 to TRBJ2-7; no definite D call. Germline lookup yields CDR1 KGHSY and CDR2 FQNENV. The CDR3 totals 14 residues. Trimming pared 0 bases from V and 7 bases from J, leaving 13 bases between. In nucleotides, the CDR3 is TGTGCCAGCAGCCAATCAGGCGGAAAGTCAGAGCAGTACTTC. Amino acids: CASSQSGGKSEQYF.

The rearrangement joins TRBV15 to TRBJ2-7; 7 bases are a match to TRBD1. The CDR3 length is 15 residues. J lost 4 bases, V lost 0 bases, and 6 bases had no gene match. CDR1 is LNHNV and CDR2 is YYDKDF in the germline V gene (reference sequence). The CDR3 spells CATSRDNEGAYEQYF. The CDR3 nucleotides read TGTGCCACCAGCAGAGATAATGAGGGGGCATACGAGCAGTACTTC.

The CDR3 DNA is TGTGCCAGCAGTTCCCGACAGTTTCATGGCTACACCTTC. Protein product: CASSSRQFHGYTF. The J gene is TRBJ1-2, the V gene TRBV6-6; D perhaps matches TRBD1 (5 bases). The V end was cut by 4 bases, the J end by 6 bases, with 12 bases between. The germline gives CDR1 MNHNY, CDR2 SVGAGI (reference sequence). This CDR3 contains 13 residues.

This rearrangement joins TRBV10-1 to TRBJ2-3, with 8 bases fitting TRBD1. CDR3 length equals 19 residues. Trimming removed 4 bases from V and 0 bases from J; junction bases left unmatched: 15. CDR1 WNHNN and CDR2 SYGVQD come from the germline V gene (reference sequence). The DNA of the CDR3 is TGCGCCAGCAGTGTGAAACAAGGGACAGGACTCACTAGCACAGATACGCAGTATTTT. The encoded protein is CASSVKQGTGLTSTDTQYF.

V usage is TRBV5-1 and J usage is TRBJ2-3, with 9 positions matching TRBD2. This CDR3 has 14 amino acids. Germline V gene data show CDR1 as SGHRS and CDR2 as YFSETQ. The J segment lost 6 bases and the V segment lost 5 bases, leaving 7 bases of the junction unmatched. CDR3 DNA: TGCGCCAGCAGAACGCGGGAGGGCCCTGATACGCAGTATTTT. Amino acid sequence: CASRTREGPDTQYF. Full variable domain (outside the CDR3, taken from reference TRBV5-1 and TRBJ2-3): KAGVTQTPRYLIKTRGQQVTLSCSPISGHRSVSWYQQTPGQGLQFLFEYFSETQRNKGNFPGRFSGRQFSNSRSEMNVSTLELGDSALYLCASRTREGPDTQYFGPGTRLTVL.

This rearrangement joins TRBV7-2 to TRBJ2-7, with D possibly TRBD1 on 6 matching bases. CDR3 length equals 12 residues. CDR1 is SGHTA, CDR2 FQGNSA, per germline. V was clipped by 5 bases and J by 7 bases, with 12 bases between them. The CDR3 region is CASSPTGGEQYF. DNA for the CDR3: TGTGCCAGCAGCCCGACAGGTGGGGAGCAGTACTTC. The variable domain in full, with the rest retrieved from reference TRBV7-2 and TRBJ2-7, is GAGVSQSPSNKVTEKGKDVELRCDPISGHTALYWYRQSLGQGLEFLIYFQGNSAPDKSGLPSDRFSAERTGGSVSTLTIQRTQQEDSAVYLCASSPTGGEQYFGPGTRLTVT.

The rearrangement uses TRBV27 and TRBJ1-4; D remains ambiguous. The CDR3 has 15 residues. Trimming shortened V by 5 bases and J by 5 bases, and 15 bases separated the two germline ends. Germline V lookup: CDR1 MNHEY, CDR2 SMNVEV (reference sequence). The CDR3 loop is CASSKGRALNEKLFF. CDR3 bases: TGTGCCAGCAGTAAAGGGAGGGCTCTAAATGAAAAACTGTTTTTT.

The chain recombines TRBV4-1 with TRBJ2-5; 8 bases agree with TRBD2. Unmatched junction bases numbered 10, after V lost 0 bases and J lost 7 bases. Germline values: CDR1 MGHRA, CDR2 YSYEKL. The CDR3 is 16 amino acids. Here the CDR3 DNA reads TGCGCCAGCAGCCAAGATACCCTAGCGGGTGGAGGGACCCAGTACTTC. This encodes CASSQDTLAGGGTQYF.

The chain links TRBV11-1 to TRBJ2-2; D gene ambiguous. The CDR3 is 14 amino acids. The V gene lost 3 bases and the J gene lost 6 bases, with 11 bases spanning the gap. Germline V CDR1 and CDR2: SGHAT, FQDESV (reference sequence). The CDR3 DNA sequence: TGTGCCAGCAGCTTGGCAGATTACGCCGGGGAGCTGTTTTTT. It is translated as CASSLADYAGELFF.